The clone carrying this T cell receptor beta chain was seen a few times. The data are from a study of T cells in tuberculosis. About the research overall: The T cells targeted glucose monomycolate, a mycobacterial lipid, via CD1B. Study conclusions and caveats: Low-affinity CD1B-GMM tetramer-binding T cells may have been missed.

Thawed, overnight-rested PBMC were stained with GMM-loaded CD1B tetramer, viability dye and anti-CD3, then sorted. The lipid loaded on the CD1B tetramers was C32 glucose monomycolate from Rhodococcus equi. Tetramer-negative cells, about 97,000 per donor, were also sorted. No alpha-beta pairing information exists for these sequences. This table comes from immunoSEQ multiplex PCR, and its TCRdb copy is limited to in-frame clones, with some not included. In the table there are about 59,000 clones, about four fifths of which are singletons. This CDR3 comprises 16 residues. Germline loops: CDR1 MNHEY, CDR2 SMNVEV (reference sequence). V lost 4 bases, J lost 7 bases, and 5 bases stayed unmatched.

Sequencing was done on a sample of CD1b-GMM tetramer-negative cells sorted from PBMCs. The genes are TRBV27 and TRBJ2-1; 15 nucleotides match TRBD2. The sequence was collected from an adult woman with latent tuberculosis. The CDR3 DNA reads TGTGCCAGCAGTTCCATGGGACTAGCGGGGGGAAATGAGCAGTTCTTC. Translating it yields CASSSMGLAGGNEQFF.